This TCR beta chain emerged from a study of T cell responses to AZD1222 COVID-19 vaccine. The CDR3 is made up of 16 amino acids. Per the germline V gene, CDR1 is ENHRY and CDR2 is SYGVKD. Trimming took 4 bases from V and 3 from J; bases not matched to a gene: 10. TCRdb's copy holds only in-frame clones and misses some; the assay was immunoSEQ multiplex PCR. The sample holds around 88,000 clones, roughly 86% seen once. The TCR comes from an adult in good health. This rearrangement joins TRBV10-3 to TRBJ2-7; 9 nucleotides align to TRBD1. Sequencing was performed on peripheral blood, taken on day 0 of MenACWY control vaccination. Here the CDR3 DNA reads TGTGCCATCAGTGCCTCGGGACAGGGAAACGGCTACGAGCAGTACTTC. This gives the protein CAISASGQGNGYEQYF.